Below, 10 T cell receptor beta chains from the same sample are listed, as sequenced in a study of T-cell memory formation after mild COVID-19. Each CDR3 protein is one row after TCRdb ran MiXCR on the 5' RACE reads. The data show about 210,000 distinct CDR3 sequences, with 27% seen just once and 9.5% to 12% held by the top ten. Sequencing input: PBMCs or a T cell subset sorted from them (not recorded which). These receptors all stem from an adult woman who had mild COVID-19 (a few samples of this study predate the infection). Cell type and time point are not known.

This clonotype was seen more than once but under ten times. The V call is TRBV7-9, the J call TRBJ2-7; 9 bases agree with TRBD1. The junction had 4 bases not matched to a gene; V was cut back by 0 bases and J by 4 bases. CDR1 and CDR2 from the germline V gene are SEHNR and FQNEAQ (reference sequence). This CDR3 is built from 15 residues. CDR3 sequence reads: CASSLADRGGYEQYF. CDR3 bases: TGTGCCAGCAGCTTAGCAGACAGGGGGGGATACGAGCAGTACTTC.

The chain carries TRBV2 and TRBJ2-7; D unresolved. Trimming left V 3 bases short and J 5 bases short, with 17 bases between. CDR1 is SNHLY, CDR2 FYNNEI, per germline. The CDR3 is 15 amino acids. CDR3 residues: CASSDRVPSSHEQYF. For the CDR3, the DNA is TGTGCCAGCAGTGATCGTGTTCCTTCTTCCCACGAGCAGTACTTC.

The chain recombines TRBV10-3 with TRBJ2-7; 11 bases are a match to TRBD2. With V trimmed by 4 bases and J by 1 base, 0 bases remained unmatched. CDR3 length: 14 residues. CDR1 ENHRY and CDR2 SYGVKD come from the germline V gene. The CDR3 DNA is TGTGCCATCAGTGGGACTAGCGGGTCCTACGAGCAGTACTTC. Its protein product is CAISGTSGSYEQYF.

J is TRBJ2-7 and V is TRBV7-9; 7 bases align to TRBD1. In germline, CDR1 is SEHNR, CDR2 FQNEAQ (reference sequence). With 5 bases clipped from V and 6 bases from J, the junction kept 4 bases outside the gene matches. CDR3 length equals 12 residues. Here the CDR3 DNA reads TGTGCCAGCAGCGTGACAGGGTTCGAGCAGTACTTC. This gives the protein CASSVTGFEQYF.

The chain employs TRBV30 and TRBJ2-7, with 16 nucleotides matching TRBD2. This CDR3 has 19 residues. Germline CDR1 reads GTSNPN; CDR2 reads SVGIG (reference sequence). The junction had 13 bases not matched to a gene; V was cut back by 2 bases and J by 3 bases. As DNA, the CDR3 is TGTGCCTGGAGTCATCCGGGACTAGCGGGGGGGTTTCCTTTCTACGAGCAGTACTTC. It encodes CAWSHPGLAGGFPFYEQYF.

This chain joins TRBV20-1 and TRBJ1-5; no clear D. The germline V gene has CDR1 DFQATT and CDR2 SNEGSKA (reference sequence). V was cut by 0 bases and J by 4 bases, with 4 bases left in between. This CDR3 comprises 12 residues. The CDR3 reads CSAREANQPQHF. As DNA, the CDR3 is TGCAGTGCTAGAGAAGCTAATCAGCCCCAGCATTTT.

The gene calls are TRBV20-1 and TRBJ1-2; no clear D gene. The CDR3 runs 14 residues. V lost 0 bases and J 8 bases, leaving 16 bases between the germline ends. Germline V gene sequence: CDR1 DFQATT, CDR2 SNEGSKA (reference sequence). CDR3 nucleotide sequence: TGCAGTGCTAGAGAGGGGTGGGAGTCACAGGGCTACACCTTC. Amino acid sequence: CSAREGWESQGYTF.

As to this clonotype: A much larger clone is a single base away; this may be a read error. CDR3 DNA: TGTGCCAGCAGCGCCACTATTGGGTTACAGAACACCGGGGAGCTGTTTTTT. Encoded protein: CASSATIGLQNTGELFF. V usage is TRBV6-1 and J usage is TRBJ2-2; D uncertain. The CDR3 sequence is 17 residues long. V gave up 6 bases and J gave up 1 base, with 18 bases separating them. The germline gives CDR1 MNHNS, CDR2 SASEGT.

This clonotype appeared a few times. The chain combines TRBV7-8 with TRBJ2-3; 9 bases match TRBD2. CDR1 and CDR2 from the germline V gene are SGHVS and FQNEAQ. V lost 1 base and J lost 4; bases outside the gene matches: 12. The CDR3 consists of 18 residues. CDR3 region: CASSLVRLAGGPADTQYF. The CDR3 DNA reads TGTGCCAGCAGCTTAGTGCGATTGGCGGGAGGGCCTGCAGATACGCAGTATTTT.

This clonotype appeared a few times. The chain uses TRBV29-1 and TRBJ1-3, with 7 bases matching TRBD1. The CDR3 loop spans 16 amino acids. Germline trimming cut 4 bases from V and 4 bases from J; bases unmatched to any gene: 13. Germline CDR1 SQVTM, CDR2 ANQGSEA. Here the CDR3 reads CSVVLGTAVSGNTIYF. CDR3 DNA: TGCAGCGTTGTTCTCGGGACAGCAGTGTCCGGAAACACCATATATTTT.